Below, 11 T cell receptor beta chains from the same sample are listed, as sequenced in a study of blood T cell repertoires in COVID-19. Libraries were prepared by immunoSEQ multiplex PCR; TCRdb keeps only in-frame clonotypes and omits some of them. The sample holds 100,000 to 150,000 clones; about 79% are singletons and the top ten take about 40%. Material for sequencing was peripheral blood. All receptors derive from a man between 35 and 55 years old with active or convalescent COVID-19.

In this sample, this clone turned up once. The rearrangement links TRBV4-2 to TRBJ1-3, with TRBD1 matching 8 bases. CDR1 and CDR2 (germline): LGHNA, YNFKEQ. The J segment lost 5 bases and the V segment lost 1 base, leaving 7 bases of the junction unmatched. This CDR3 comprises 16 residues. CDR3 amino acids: CASSQAGQGGRNTIYF. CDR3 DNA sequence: TGTGCCAGCAGCCAAGCCGGACAGGGCGGGAGAAACACCATATATTTT.

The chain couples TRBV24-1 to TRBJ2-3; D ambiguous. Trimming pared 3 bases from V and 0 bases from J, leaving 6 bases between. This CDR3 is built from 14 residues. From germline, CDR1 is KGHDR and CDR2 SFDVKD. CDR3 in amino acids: CATSDRTSTDTQYF. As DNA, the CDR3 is TGTGCCACCAGTGATCGTACTAGCACAGATACGCAGTATTTT.

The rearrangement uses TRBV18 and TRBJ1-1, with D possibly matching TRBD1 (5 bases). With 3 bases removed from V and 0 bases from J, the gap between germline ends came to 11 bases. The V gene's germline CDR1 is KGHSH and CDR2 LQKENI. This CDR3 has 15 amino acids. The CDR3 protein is CASSPQWGVNTEAFF. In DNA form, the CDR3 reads TGTGCCAGCTCACCGCAATGGGGGGTGAACACTGAAGCTTTCTTT.

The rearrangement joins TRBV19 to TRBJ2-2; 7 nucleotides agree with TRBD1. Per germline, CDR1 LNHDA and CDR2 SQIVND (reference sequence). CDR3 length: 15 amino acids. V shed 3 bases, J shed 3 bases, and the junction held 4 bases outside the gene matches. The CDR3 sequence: CASSIRGLHTGELFF. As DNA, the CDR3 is TGTGCCAGTAGTATCAGGGGGTTACACACCGGGGAGCTGTTTTTT.

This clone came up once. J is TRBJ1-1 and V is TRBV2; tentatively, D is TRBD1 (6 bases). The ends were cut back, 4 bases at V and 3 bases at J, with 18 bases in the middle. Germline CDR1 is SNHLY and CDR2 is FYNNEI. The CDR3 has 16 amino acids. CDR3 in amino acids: CASSVNQGIWDTEAFF. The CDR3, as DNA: TGTGCCAGCAGTGTAAACCAGGGGATATGGGACACTGAAGCTTTCTTT.

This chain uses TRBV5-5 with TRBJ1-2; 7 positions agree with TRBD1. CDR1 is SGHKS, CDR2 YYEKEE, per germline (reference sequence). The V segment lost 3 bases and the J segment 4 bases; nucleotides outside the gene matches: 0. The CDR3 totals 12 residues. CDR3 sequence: CASSWTGYGYTF. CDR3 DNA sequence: TGTGCCAGCAGCTGGACAGGCTATGGCTACACCTTC.

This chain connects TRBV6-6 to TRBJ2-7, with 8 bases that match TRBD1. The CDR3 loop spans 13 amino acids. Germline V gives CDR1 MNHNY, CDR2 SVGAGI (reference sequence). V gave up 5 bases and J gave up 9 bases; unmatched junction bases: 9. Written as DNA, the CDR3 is TGTGCCAGCAGTCAAACTGACAGGGGTGGGCAGTACTTC. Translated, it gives CASSQTDRGGQYF.

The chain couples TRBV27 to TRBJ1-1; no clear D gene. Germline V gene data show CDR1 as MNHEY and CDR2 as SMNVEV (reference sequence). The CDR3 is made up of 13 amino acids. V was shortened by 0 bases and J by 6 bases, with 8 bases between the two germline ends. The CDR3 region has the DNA TGTGCCAGCAGTTTATCGAGCGGGCCTGAAGCTTTCTTT. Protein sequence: CASSLSSGPEAFF.

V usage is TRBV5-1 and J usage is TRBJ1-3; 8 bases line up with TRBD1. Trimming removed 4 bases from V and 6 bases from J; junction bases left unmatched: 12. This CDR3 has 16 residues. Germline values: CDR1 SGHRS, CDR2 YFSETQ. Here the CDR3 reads CASSPESGQGKNTIYF. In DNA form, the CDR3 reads TGCGCCAGCAGCCCCGAATCCGGACAGGGTAAAAACACCATATATTTT.

The CDR3 spells CASSQLTGYGYTF. The CDR3 DNA reads TGCGCCAGCAGCCAACTGACAGGGTATGGCTACACCTTC. The J gene is TRBJ1-2, the V gene TRBV4-3, with 7 bases aligning to TRBD1. CDR3 size: 13 residues. The trim removed 2 bases at V and 5 bases at J, leaving 2 bases unmatched. Germline V CDR1 and CDR2: LGHNA, YSLEER.

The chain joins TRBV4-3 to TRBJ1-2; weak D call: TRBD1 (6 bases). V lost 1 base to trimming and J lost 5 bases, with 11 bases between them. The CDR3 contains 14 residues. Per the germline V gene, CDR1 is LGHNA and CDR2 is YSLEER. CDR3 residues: CASSQGGPLYGYTF. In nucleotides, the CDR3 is TGCGCCAGCAGCCAAGGGGGGCCTCTATATGGCTACACCTTC.